Reported below is one T cell receptor (beta chain). Its target is unknown. The PCR employed 60 Vbeta primers together with 13 Jbeta primers. The data were produced by immunoSEQ multiplex PCR, yet TCRdb's version contains in-frame clones alone and is incomplete. The sample contains more than 150,000 clones, more than 60% of which appear only once. Trimming removed 3 bases from V and 7 bases from J; junction bases left unmatched: 9. The CDR3 runs to 15 residues. Germline lookup yields CDR1 GTSNPN and CDR2 SVGIG (reference sequence). The entry originates in a study of cytomegalovirus exposure and HLA in healthy donors. Study-level points and caveats: Donor immune exposure was known only as CMV serostatus. DRB1 showed the most TCR associations and HLA-C the fewest in a later analysis, as rates varied by HLA locus.

The origin of this receptor is a man between 18 and 35 years old in good health and CMV-seronegative. V gene TRBV30 combines with J gene TRBJ1-6, with 7 bases aligning to TRBD1. The sequenced sample was PBMCs. CDR3 nucleotides: TGTGCCTGGAGACTGATCGGGACAGAAAATTCACCCCTCCACTTT. Translation gives CAWRLIGTENSPLHF.